These 7 T cell receptor beta chains originate from one sample sequenced in a study of CD8 T cells in ankylosing spondylitis. Points from the study as a whole: The study identified a TCR beta motif of under 10 highly homologous variants that appeared characteristic of ankylosing spondylitis blood.

Their antigens remain unidentified. One entry per CDR3 protein, called by TCRdb with MiXCR from the 5' RACE reads. The data show 350,000 or so distinct CDR3 sequences, approximately 8.2% seen once. Sequenced: blood, either unsorted or a sorted T cell fraction (not recorded which). The receptors here all came from a male donor with ankylosing spondylitis.

The V and J genes are TRBV25-1 and TRBJ2-7; TRBD2 aligns across 8 bases. The CDR3 has 16 amino acids. Per germline, CDR1 MGHDK and CDR2 SYGVNS. Trimming removed 5 bases from V and 4 bases from J; junction bases left unmatched: 13. The CDR3 DNA reads TGTGCCAGCAGTCCACCAGGCGGTGGCGGGAGGTACGAGCAGTACTTC. This translates into CASSPPGGGGRYEQYF.

CDR3 coding DNA: TGTGCAAGTCGCTTAATCCCCGGACAGTATAGCAATCAGCCCCAGCATTTT. Protein sequence: CASRLIPGQYSNQPQHF. This chain uses TRBV12-2 with TRBJ1-5; the D segment call TRBD1 is taken from the table without a DNA check. TRBV12-2 is a listed pseudogene. CDR3 length: 17 amino acids.

The chain uses TRBV19 and TRBJ2-2, with 7 bases identical to TRBD2. This CDR3 is 15 amino acids long. Looked up from germline, CDR1 is LNHDA and CDR2 is SQIVND (reference sequence). The V gene end was trimmed by 4 bases and the J gene end by 5 bases; junction bases not matched to a gene: 7. As DNA, the CDR3 is TGTGCCAGTAGTACTCCCCTGGGAGGGACCGGGGAGCTGTTTTTT. Protein: CASSTPLGGTGELFF.

This clonotype was counted only a few times. This chain's CDR3 is CASSQESAFYGYTF. The CDR3 DNA sequence: TGTGCCAGCAGCCAAGAATCGGCCTTCTATGGCTACACCTTC. The rearrangement joins TRBV4-2 to TRBJ1-2; the D is unclear. V lost 0 bases, J lost 4 bases, and 9 bases lay in between. CDR3 size: 14 residues. Per germline, CDR1 LGHNA and CDR2 YNFKEQ.

This chain joins TRBV7-9 and TRBJ2-1; 14 positions match TRBD2. Losses at the gene ends were 8 bases for V and 8 bases for J; bases not matched to a gene: 11. The CDR3 totals 16 residues. Germline V gives CDR1 SEHNR, CDR2 FQNEAQ (reference sequence). In nucleotides, the CDR3 is TGTGCCAGCGGGCGGACTAGCGGGAGGAACCGGGATGAGCAGTTCTTC. The encoded protein is CASGRTSGRNRDEQFF. Filled out from reference TRBV7-9 and TRBJ2-1, the complete variable domain reads DTGVSQNPRHKITKRGQNVTFRCDPISEHNRLYWYRQTLGQGPEFLTYFQNEAQLEKSRLLSDRFSAERPKGSFSTLEIQRTEQGDSAMYLCASGRTSGRNRDEQFFGPGTRLTVL.

This clonotype has only a few counts. This chain connects TRBV12-3 or TRBV12-4 to TRBJ1-2; D ambiguous. V lost 3 bases to trimming and J lost 7 bases, with 15 bases between them. The CDR3 totals 14 residues. The CDR3 DNA is TGTGCCAGCAGTTTTCCCCCCAACTCGGCTGGCTACACCTTC. It codes for CASSFPPNSAGYTF.

The count of this clonotype is one. This sequence joins TRBV7-2 and TRBJ1-5; D not certain. Germline V gene data show CDR1 as SGHTA and CDR2 as FQGNSA. The length of the CDR3 is 15 residues. Trimming pared 4 bases from V and 2 bases from J, leaving 12 bases between. The CDR3 spells CASSSRAVGNQPQHF. CDR3 DNA: TGTGCCAGCAGCTCCCGTGCGGTTGGCAATCAGCCCCAGCATTTT. Full variable domain (outside the CDR3, taken from reference TRBV7-2 and TRBJ1-5): GAGVSQSPSNKVTEKGKDVELRCDPISGHTALYWYRQSLGQGLEFLIYFQGNSAPDKSGLPSDRFSAERTGGSVSTLTIQRTQQEDSAVYLCASSSRAVGNQPQHFGDGTRLSIL.